This TCR beta chain appears in the sequencing data of a study of T cell repertoires in cytomegalovirus infection. In the study overall: Matching HLA type and CMV infection were both indicated by public TCR beta signatures. Broader study findings: CMV carriers having the relevant HLA were flagged by cumulative public TCR beta family frequency. Dominating the ex vivo response were TCR beta clonotypes that were CMV-specific and HLA-C-restricted.

Points on this clonotype: What it binds is unknown.

TCRdb processed the reads anew with MiXCR; each CDR3 protein has one entry. Counted here are under 350,000 distinct CDR3 sequences, 8% to 10% occurring once; the ten biggest clones make up approximately 2.3%. The CDR3 sequence is 13 residues long. CDR1 is SGHRS and CDR2 is YFSETQ in the germline V gene. Trimming cost V 5 bases and J 4 bases, with 11 bases left between them. The material sequenced was PBMCs. The receptor was isolated from a human donor in good health (CMV status not recorded). Some clones in this sample may be carry-over from other donors' samples. This chain uses TRBV5-1 with TRBJ2-3, with D possibly being TRBD1 (6 bases). CDR3 region: CASRQTGSDTQYF. CDR3 coding DNA: TGCGCCAGCAGGCAAACAGGGTCAGATACGCAGTATTTT.